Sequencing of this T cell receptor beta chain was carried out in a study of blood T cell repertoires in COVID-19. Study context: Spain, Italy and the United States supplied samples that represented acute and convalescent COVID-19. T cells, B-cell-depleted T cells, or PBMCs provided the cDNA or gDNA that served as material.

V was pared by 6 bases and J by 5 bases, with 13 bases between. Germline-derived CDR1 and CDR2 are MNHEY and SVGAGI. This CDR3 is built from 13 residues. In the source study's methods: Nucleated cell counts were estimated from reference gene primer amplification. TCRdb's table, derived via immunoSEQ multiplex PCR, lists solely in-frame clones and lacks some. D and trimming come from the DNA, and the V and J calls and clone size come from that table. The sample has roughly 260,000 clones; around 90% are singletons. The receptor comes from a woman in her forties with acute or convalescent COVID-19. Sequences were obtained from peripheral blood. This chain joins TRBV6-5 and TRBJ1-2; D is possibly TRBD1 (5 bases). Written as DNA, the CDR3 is TGTGCCAGCAGACCGGTGGGGGGGTATGGCTACACCTTC. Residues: CASRPVGGYGYTF.